One and the same sample provided the 16 T cell receptor beta chains below, sequenced in a study of T cells after yellow fever vaccination (dated by TCRdb to between 2019 and 2020). Library preparation used 5' RACE. TCRdb records Illumina HiSeq 2500 as the sequencer. The public reads were reanalyzed by TCRdb: fastp trimming at Q25, MiXCR alignment, in-frame beta chains only. Rows matching on CDR3 protein sequence are summarized as one entry with the most common DNA and genes. Here the sample has about 150,000 distinct CDR3 sequences; approximately 6.2% occur a single time. The biggest ten clones account for roughly 3% of the sample. The treatment or condition label for this specimen denotes: live attenuated yellow fever vaccine strain. Source: CD4+ T cells sorted from PBMCs, taken on the day of the first yellow fever vaccination. These receptors were obtained from a man aged 18 to 29 who received the YFV17D yellow fever vaccine.

This clonotype was counted a few times. The genes are TRBV25-1 and TRBJ1-2; D remains unclear. Trimming pared 6 bases from V and 7 bases from J, leaving 15 bases between. CDR1 is MGHDK, CDR2 SYGVNS, per germline. The CDR3 has 13 amino acids. The CDR3 loop reads CASRLAEGSGYTF. For the CDR3, the DNA is TGTGCCAGCAGATTGGCGGAGGGTTCTGGCTACACCTTC.

The chain recombines TRBV24-1 with TRBJ2-1; 7 nucleotides agree with TRBD1. The ends lost 3 bases at V and 7 bases at J; junction bases unmatched: 14. The CDR3 totals 17 residues. Looked up from germline, CDR1 is KGHDR and CDR2 is SFDVKD. CDR3 protein: CATSDPRQGNEANEQFF. The CDR3 nucleotides read TGTGCCACCAGTGATCCGAGACAGGGTAATGAGGCGAATGAGCAGTTCTTC.

This clonotype has a count of ten or more. The V gene is TRBV6-4, the J gene TRBJ2-2, with TRBD2 matching over 9 bases. CDR1 and CDR2 (germline): MRHNA, SNTAGT. This CDR3 has 16 amino acids. The junction had 11 bases not matched to a gene; V was cut back by 5 bases and J by 7 bases. CDR3 sequence: CASSPSGGGAGGELFF. The DNA for the CDR3 is TGTGCCAGCAGTCCCTCCGGCGGGGGGGCCGGCGGGGAGCTGTTTTTT.

The rearrangement links TRBV6-6 to TRBJ2-7; a weak D match, TRBD1 (5 bases). CDR1 is MNHNY, CDR2 SVGAGI, per germline (reference sequence). The CDR3 length is 12 residues. Trimming stripped 2 bases from V and 3 bases from J, with 5 bases between. This CDR3 reads CASSYDSYEQYV. Here the CDR3 DNA reads TGTGCCAGCAGTTACGACAGCTACGAGCAGTACGTC.

The sample holds many counts of this clonotype. The CDR3 region has the DNA TGTGCCAGCAGGAAGACAGGGACGAACACTGAAGCTTTCTTT. Residues: CASRKTGTNTEAFF. V is TRBV7-8 and J is TRBJ1-1; TRBD1 agrees at 7 bases. This CDR3 comprises 14 residues. V shed 6 bases, J shed 1 base, and the junction held 5 bases outside the gene matches. CDR1 is SGHVS and CDR2 is FQNEAQ in the germline V gene.

About this clonotype: This may be a read error: a much more frequent sequence differs by one nucleotide. V is TRBV7-6 and J is TRBJ2-7; D is unclear. From germline, CDR1 is SGHVS and CDR2 FNYEAQ. This CDR3 has 16 amino acids. The DNA of the CDR3 is TGTGCCAGCAGTCACCTCTCAATACAGAACACCTACGAGGAGTACTTC. Translation gives CASSHLSIQNTYEEYF.

Points on this clonotype: This could be a read error, since a much larger clone is one nucleotide away. The gene calls are TRBV11-1 and TRBJ2-1, with D perhaps assigned TRBD1 or TRBD2 (6 bases each). Germline CDR1 is SGHAT and CDR2 is FQDESV (reference sequence). V lost 5 bases, J lost 0 bases, and 14 bases lay in between. The CDR3 extends over 16 amino acids. CDR3 nucleotide sequence: TGTGCCAGCAGCGCCAGGACAGCGGGCTCCTACAATGAGCAGTTCTTC. This gives the protein CASSARTAGSYNEQFF.

This clonotype was observed at least ten times. This rearrangement joins TRBV6-5 to TRBJ1-2; TRBD1 aligns across 11 bases. CDR1 and CDR2 (germline): MNHEY, SVGAGI. The V segment lost 3 bases and the J segment 5 bases; nucleotides outside the gene matches: 17. The CDR3 has 19 amino acids. CDR3 loop: CASSYTTGTGGKRSYGYTF. The CDR3 DNA is TGTGCCAGCAGTTATACTACCGGGACAGGGGGAAAAAGGAGTTATGGCTACACCTTC.

This clonotype was counted only a few times. The V gene is TRBV9, the J gene TRBJ2-1; 9 positions match TRBD1. The V segment lost 0 bases and the J segment 4 bases; nucleotides outside the gene matches: 8. Germline lookup yields CDR1 SGDLS and CDR2 YYNGEE. This CDR3 has 17 residues. CDR3: CASSVDAGQGPYNEQFF. In nucleotides, the CDR3 is TGTGCCAGCAGCGTAGACGCGGGACAGGGTCCTTACAATGAGCAGTTCTTC.

The sample holds many counts of this clonotype. This chain uses TRBV4-1 with TRBJ2-2; TRBD2 might be the D (5 bases). From germline, CDR1 is MGHRA and CDR2 YSYEKL. The CDR3 is made up of 15 amino acids. Trimming cost V 2 bases and J 6 bases, with 13 bases left between them. The CDR3, as DNA: TGCGCCAGCAGCCAAAGAGGACTGATGGCCGGGGAGCTGTTTTTT. This gives the protein CASSQRGLMAGELFF.

As regards this clonotype: One end of the junction does not line up with germline, which may come from a read error. The chain is built from TRBV5-6 and TRBJ2-1, with unresolved D. This CDR3 contains 13 residues. Per germline, CDR1 SGHDT and CDR2 YYEEEE. The CDR3 loop reads CASILGTYNEQFF. In DNA form, the CDR3 reads TGTGCCAGCATCTTGGGAACTTACAATGAGCAGTTCTTC.

In this sample, this clonotype turned up many times. The chain carries TRBV10-3 and TRBJ2-7; 7 nucleotides align to TRBD2. This CDR3 comprises 13 residues. Germline V gene lookup returns CDR1 ENHRY and CDR2 SYGVKD. V was clipped by 6 bases and J by 3 bases; unmatched bases: 5. For the CDR3, the DNA is TGTGCCATCAGACCCTCGGGAGGCTACGAGCAGTACGTC. Its protein is CAIRPSGGYEQYV.

This clonotype appeared many times. The CDR3 spells CASSQDLYGGTDTQYF. CDR3 DNA sequence: TGTGCCAGCAGCCAAGATCTATACGGGGGCACAGATACGCAGTATTTT. The chain is built from TRBV4-2 and TRBJ2-3, with a possible D match to TRBD2 (5 bases). Germline assignment: CDR1 LGHNA and CDR2 YNFKEQ. This CDR3 has 16 residues. V was pared by 0 bases and J by 1 base, with 11 bases between.

For this clonotype: A much larger clone is a single base away; this may be a read error. The genes are TRBV11-2 and TRBJ2-5; tentatively, D is TRBD2 (6 bases). The CDR3 contains 16 residues. CDR1 SGHAT and CDR2 FQNNGV come from the germline V gene. Deletions cut 3 bases from V and 5 bases from J, with 19 bases between. CDR3 nucleotide sequence: TGTGCCAGCAGCTTCCGACTAGGAGTCCGCAGGGAGACCCAGTACTTC. Translated, it gives CASSFRLGVRRETQYF.

This clonotype was seen at least ten times. The chain has TRBV10-2 and TRBJ2-3, with TRBD2 matching 8 bases. This CDR3 spans 15 amino acids. Germline trimming cut 3 bases from V and 2 bases from J; bases unmatched to any gene: 4. The V gene's germline CDR1 is WSHSY and CDR2 SAAADI. The CDR3 bases are TGCGCCAGCAGTGAACTAGCGGTGGCCACAGATACGCAGTATTTT. Protein product: CASSELAVATDTQYF.

This clonotype was counted at least ten times. The CDR3 loop reads CSARDQPAEEKLFF. DNA for the CDR3: TGCAGTGCTAGAGATCAACCGGCCGAGGAAAAACTGTTTTTT. This chain connects TRBV20-1 to TRBJ1-4; D unclear. Germline CDR1 DFQATT, CDR2 SNEGSKA (reference sequence). The CDR3 has 14 amino acids. V lost 0 bases and J lost 8, with 13 bases in between.